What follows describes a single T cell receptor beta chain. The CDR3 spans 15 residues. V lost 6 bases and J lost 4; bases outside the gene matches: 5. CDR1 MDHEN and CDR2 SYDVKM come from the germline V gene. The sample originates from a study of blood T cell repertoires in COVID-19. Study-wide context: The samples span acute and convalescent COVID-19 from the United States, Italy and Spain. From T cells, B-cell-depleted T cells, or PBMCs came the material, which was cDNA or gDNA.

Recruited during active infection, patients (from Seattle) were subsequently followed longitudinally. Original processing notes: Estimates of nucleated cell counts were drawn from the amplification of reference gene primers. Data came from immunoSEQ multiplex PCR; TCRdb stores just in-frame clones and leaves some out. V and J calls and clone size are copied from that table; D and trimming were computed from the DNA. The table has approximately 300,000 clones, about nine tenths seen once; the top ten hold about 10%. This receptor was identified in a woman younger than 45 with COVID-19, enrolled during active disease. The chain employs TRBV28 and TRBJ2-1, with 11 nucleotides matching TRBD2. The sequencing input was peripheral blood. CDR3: CASRGLAEGYNEQFF. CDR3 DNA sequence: TGTGCCAGCAGGGGACTAGCGGAGGGGTACAATGAGCAGTTCTTC.